This T cell receptor (beta chain) was documented in a study of PD-1 blockade in classical Hodgkin lymphoma (dated by TCRdb to between 2020 and 2021). For context, the study as a whole: Nivolumab dosing was 3 mg/kg intravenously every 2 weeks, continuing until either disease progression or unacceptable toxicity. A peripheral blood immune signature of response to PD-1 blockade in classical Hodgkin lymphoma was defined using TCR beta sequencing and CyTOF. What the work shows at the level of the full study, not this receptor alone: CD4+ but not CD8+ TCR diversity rose significantly by C4D1 (p=0.0027 vs p=0.16), most apparent in complete responders (p=0.02). Baseline TCR diversity was reported to be lower in newly diagnosed patients than in healthy donors, and even lower in relapsed/refractory patients. Only a single clinical trial cohort was studied, and what caused the repertoire differences, possibly disease activity or prior therapy, remained undefined. Lower diversity was seen in patients whose nivolumab began less than 1 year after ASCT, and these patients were left out of later analyses so that immune reconstitution would not confound the results. Among trial patients, those achieving complete response had baseline diversity similar to that of newly diagnosed patients, while diversity was significantly lower in partial responders and progressors.

This clone has just a few counts. No antigen is known for it. No base quality information exists; no much larger clone differs at one position. The sample's time point label, in plain terms: cycle 4 day 1 (C4D1), after less than 7 weeks of nivolumab. Every trial patient had relapsed after autologous stem cell transplantation, and cohorts A, B and C differed in prior brentuximab vedotin exposure. CD4+ T cells were purified from thawed PBMCs by magnetic negative selection with a Miltenyi CD4+ T cell isolation kit. The trial cohort included roughly 60 patients with relapsed/refractory classical Hodgkin lymphoma, and each patient had a best overall response of complete response, partial response or progressive disease. In the multi-cohort phase II CheckMate 205 trial, trial patients received single-agent nivolumab. Best overall response was determined by an independent review committee according to the 2007 International Working Group response criteria. Trial PBMCs were collected just before the start of nivolumab (C1D1) and during therapy at cycle 2 day 1 and cycle 4 day 1. Peripheral blood was collected in 8 mL Vacutainer Cell Preparation Tubes, from which PBMCs were isolated by centrifugation and then cryopreserved. Purified CD4+ and CD8+ fractions were prepared only for cases in which an additional PBMC sample was available. On LS columns in a quadroMACS separator, the magnetically labelled cells were depleted, and the flow-through was collected as the purified fraction.

The Qiagen DNeasy kit was used to extract genomic DNA from unsorted PBMCs and from the negatively selected CD4+ and CD8+ fractions. Using primers that anneal to V and J segments, immunoSEQ multiplex PCR amplified the TCR beta CDR3 regions. A synthetic immune receptor repertoire was used to minimize amplification bias, and any residual bias was removed computationally once sequencing was done. The source study handled its data this way. Custom Python scripts were used to quantify repertoire diversity as the Shannon entropy index. Unsorted, CD4+ and CD8+ repertoires were analyzed separately, except in combined analyses where CD4+ and CD8+ sequences were merged in silico. Clonal expansion was defined as a frequency increase of at least 2-fold after treatment compared with C1D1, and clones undetected at baseline were assigned a pseudocount of 0.5. Singleton clones were defined as clones with 0 or 1 copy at C1D1, and non-singleton clones were defined as clones with 2 or more copies. Clones expanded in unsorted samples were assigned a CD4+, CD8+ or unknown annotation through matching of protein sequences in sorted samples from the same patient. Wilcoxon tests on paired samples were used to test changes in diversity from C1D1 to C4D1. Not all clones reach the TCRdb copy of this immuneACCESS table, which keeps in-frame sequences only. Checked studies attribute under half of the gap to unresolved V genes and leave the rest unexplained. The DNA was the basis for D and trimming; V, J and clone size are from that table. Counted in this sample were 15,000 to 20,000 clones; 75% to 90% of them appeared once. The ten most abundant clones make up about 2.4% of the sample.

Relative to germline, V is missing 7 bases and J is missing 7 bases, with 7 bases of the junction outside any gene match. The CDR3 numbers 14 residues from cysteine through phenylalanine. The retained sequence is limited to the CDR3, 42 bases, with the frame set at the first base. Based on the germline V gene, the CDR1 and CDR2 sequences are SNHLY and FYNNEI. The sequencing used CD4+ T cells from blood, collected before the fourth cycle of nivolumab. This sequence was found in a human donor with classical Hodgkin lymphoma. The rearrangement joined TRBV2 to TRBJ2-2, and 9 junction bases match TRBD2. The nucleotide sequence is given as TGTGCCAGCACGGGGGCGGGAGGGGTCGGGGAGCTGTTTTTT. Its protein reads: CASTGAGGVGELFF.